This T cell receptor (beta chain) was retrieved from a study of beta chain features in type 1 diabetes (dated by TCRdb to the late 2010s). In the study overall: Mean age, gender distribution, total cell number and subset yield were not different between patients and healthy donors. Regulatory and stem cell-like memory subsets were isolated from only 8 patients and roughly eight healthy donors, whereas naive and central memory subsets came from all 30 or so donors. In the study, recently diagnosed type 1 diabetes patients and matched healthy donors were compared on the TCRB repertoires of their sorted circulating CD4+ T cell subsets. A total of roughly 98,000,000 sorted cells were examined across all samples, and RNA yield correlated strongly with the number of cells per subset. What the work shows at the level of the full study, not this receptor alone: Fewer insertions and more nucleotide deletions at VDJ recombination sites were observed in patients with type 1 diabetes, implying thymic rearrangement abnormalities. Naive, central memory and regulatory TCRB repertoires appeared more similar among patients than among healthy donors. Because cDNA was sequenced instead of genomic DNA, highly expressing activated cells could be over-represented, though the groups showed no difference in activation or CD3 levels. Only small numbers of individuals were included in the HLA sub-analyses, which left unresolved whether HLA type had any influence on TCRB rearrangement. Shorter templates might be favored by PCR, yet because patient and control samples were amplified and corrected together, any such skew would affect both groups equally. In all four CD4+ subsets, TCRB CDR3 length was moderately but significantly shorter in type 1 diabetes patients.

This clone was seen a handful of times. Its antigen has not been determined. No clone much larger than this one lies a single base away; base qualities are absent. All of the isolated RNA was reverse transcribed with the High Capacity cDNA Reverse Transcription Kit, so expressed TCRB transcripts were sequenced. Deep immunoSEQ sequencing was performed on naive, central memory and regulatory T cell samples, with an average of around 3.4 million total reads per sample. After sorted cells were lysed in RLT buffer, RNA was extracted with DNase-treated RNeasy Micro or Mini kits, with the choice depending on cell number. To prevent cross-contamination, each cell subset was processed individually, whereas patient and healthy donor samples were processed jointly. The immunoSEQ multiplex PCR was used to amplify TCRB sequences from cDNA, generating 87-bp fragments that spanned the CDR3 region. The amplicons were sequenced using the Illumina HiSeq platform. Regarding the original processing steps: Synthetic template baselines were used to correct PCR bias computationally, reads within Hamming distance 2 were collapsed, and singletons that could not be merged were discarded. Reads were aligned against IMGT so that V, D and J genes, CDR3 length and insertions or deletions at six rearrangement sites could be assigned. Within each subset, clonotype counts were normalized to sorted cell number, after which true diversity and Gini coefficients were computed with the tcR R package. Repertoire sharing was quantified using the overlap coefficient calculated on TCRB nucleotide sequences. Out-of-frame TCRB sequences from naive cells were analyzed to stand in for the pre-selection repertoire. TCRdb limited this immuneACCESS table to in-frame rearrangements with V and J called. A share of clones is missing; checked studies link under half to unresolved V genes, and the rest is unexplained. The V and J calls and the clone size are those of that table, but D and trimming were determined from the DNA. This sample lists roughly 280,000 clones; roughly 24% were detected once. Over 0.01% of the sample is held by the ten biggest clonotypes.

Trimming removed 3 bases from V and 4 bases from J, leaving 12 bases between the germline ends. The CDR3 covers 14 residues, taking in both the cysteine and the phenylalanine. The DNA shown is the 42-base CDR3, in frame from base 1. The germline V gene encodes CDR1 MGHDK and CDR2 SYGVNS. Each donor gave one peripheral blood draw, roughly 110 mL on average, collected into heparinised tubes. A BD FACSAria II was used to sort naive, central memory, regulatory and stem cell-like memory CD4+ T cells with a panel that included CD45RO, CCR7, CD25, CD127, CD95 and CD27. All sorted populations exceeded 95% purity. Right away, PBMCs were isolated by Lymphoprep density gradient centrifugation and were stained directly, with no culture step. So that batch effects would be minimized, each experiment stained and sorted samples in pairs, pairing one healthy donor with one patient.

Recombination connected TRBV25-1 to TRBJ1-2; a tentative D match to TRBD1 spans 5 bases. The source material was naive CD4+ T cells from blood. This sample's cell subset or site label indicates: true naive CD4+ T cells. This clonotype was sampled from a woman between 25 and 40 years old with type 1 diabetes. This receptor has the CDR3 CASSDPWQGYGYTF. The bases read TGTGCCAGCAGTGATCCGTGGCAGGGCTATGGCTACACCTTC.